Described below is a single T cell receptor beta chain sequence and its context. Antigen: not known. These data come from a study of cytomegalovirus exposure and HLA in healthy donors. The PCR contained 60 Vbeta and 13 Jbeta primers. The protocol was immunoSEQ multiplex PCR, while the TCRdb copy is restricted to in-frame clones and leaves out a portion. The sample yields about 59,000 clones, 75% to 85% seen once. The CDR3 is 10 amino acids. Germline loops: CDR1 DFQATT, CDR2 SNEGSKA (reference sequence). With 4 bases removed from V and 7 bases from J, the gap between germline ends came to 5 bases. Each donor's status was that of a healthy bone marrow donor. Study conclusions and caveats: Analyses of presence/absence relied on an assumption of roughly uniform sequencing depth across donors. In a later analysis, V- and J-gene trimming of beta chains associated with a DCLRE1C missense variant, replicated independently. Most TCRs appeared rarely, but some public TCRs recurred in many donors.

This TCR was sampled from a human donor in good health. Specimen: PBMCs. The chain couples TRBV20-1 to TRBJ2-1; D is unresolved. The DNA for the CDR3 is TGCAGTGCTACAGGAAATGAGCAGTTCTTC. Residues: CSATGNEQFF.